This TCR beta chain appears in the sequencing data of a study of blood T cells in healthy people across ages. This clonotype was detected only a few times. V lost 1 base, J lost 0 bases, and 4 bases stayed unmatched. This CDR3 has 16 residues. In germline, CDR1 is SGDLS, CDR2 YYNGEE. Primed by a sample-barcoded 5' primer and a J-beta primer mix, a second PCR proceeded for about 6 to 12 cycles. TCRdb passed the 5' RACE reads through MiXCR, listing each CDR3 protein once. The table includes about 800,000 distinct CDR3 sequences, approximately 25% detected once. The same sample was also studied in work on T cells of mothers and their children.

The chain employs TRBV9 and TRBJ2-1; 7 bases align to TRBD2. Sequencing was carried out using blood. The source of this sequence is a boy younger than 18 in good health. The DNA of the CDR3 is TGTGCCAGCAGCGTACGGGGAGGGAGCTCCTACAATGAGCAGTTCTTC. This gives the protein CASSVRGGSSYNEQFF.